This passage covers 14 T cell receptor beta chains from one sample sequenced in a study of T cells in Graves' hyperthyroidism and ophthalmopathy. Amplified TCR beta CDR3 regions came from RNA transcripts. The HTBI set primed first-round TCR CDR3 RT-PCR. Each CDR3 protein gets one entry after TCRdb re-called the multiplex PCR reads with MiXCR. The profile shows around 420,000 distinct CDR3 sequences, 12% to 15% of them singletons. Sequencing was done on a sample of blood. Receptors were obtained from a woman aged 18-29 years with Graves' hyperthyroidism.

This clonotype came up many times. This chain connects TRBV3-1 to TRBJ2-7; the D gene is possibly TRBD1 (8 bases). The CDR3 runs 15 residues. Germline loops: CDR1 LGHDT, CDR2 YNNKEL (reference sequence). The V gene lost 5 bases and the J gene lost 6 bases, with 20 bases spanning the gap. The CDR3 coding sequence is TGTGCCAGCAGCTCCAGCGGGACAGGACCGGGCGAGCAGTACTTC. It encodes CASSSSGTGPGEQYF.

This clonotype was recorded many times. J is TRBJ2-5 and V is TRBV11-2, with no clear D. Trimming shortened V by 3 bases and J by 5 bases, and 16 bases separated the two germline ends. The CDR3 consists of 15 residues. Per germline, CDR1 SGHAT and CDR2 FQNNGV. The CDR3 sequence: CASSFNSGSVETQYF. CDR3 nucleotides: TGTGCCAGCAGCTTTAATAGTGGCAGCGTGGAGACCCAGTACTTC. The whole variable domain, remainder taken from reference TRBV11-2 and TRBJ2-5, is EAGVAQSPRYKIIEKRQSVAFWCNPISGHATLYWYQQILGQGPKLLIQFQNNGVVDDSQLPKDRFSAERLKGVDSTLKIQPAKLEDSAVYLCASSFNSGSVETQYFGPGTRLLVL.

The chain has TRBV3-1 and TRBJ1-4, with D hard to call. V dropped 4 bases and J dropped 14 bases, with 14 bases sitting between them. In germline, CDR1 is LGHDT, CDR2 YNNKEL (reference sequence). The CDR3 extends over 12 amino acids. CDR3 coding DNA: TGTGCCAGCAGCCGATTCCCGGGTCCCCTGTTTTTT. Its translation is CASSRFPGPLFF.

This chain joins TRBV28 and TRBJ2-7, with TRBD2 matching 14 bases. This CDR3 is built from 18 residues. Germline V lookup: CDR1 MDHEN, CDR2 SYDVKM. J was trimmed by 5 bases and V by 1 base; bases with no gene match: 10. The CDR3 here is CASSLLGRGLAGDNEQYF. In nucleotides, the CDR3 is TGTGCCAGCAGTTTATTAGGGAGGGGACTAGCGGGGGATAACGAGCAGTACTTC.

This clonotype occurred many times. The chain joins TRBV20-1 to TRBJ1-2, with a possible D match to TRBD1 (5 bases). V lost 0 bases, J lost 4 bases, and 12 bases lay in between. This CDR3 contains 14 residues. Germline CDR1 reads DFQATT; CDR2 reads SNEGSKA (reference sequence). The CDR3 region is CSARDPAGRYGYTF. The CDR3 DNA reads TGCAGTGCTAGAGATCCCGCAGGGCGCTATGGCTACACCTTC.

This clonotype was observed a few times. This chain joins TRBV5-1 and TRBJ2-7; the D gene could be TRBD1 or TRBD2 (5 bases each). V was cut by 5 bases and J by 3 bases, with 15 bases left in between. The CDR3 totals 14 residues. Germline values: CDR1 SGHRS, CDR2 YFSETQ. The CDR3 coding sequence is TGCGCCAGCAGAGAGGGAACAGGAATCTACGAGCAGTACTTC. Residues: CASREGTGIYEQYF.

This clonotype was seen at least ten times. This chain uses TRBV20-1 with TRBJ2-1; D gene ambiguous. This CDR3 contains 14 residues. The V end lost 3 bases, the J end lost 1 base, and 10 bases lay between the germline ends. Germline CDR1 DFQATT, CDR2 SNEGSKA (reference sequence). CDR3 nucleotide sequence: TGCAGTGCTAGCCCCGACCTGTCCTACAATGAGCAGTTCTTC. This encodes CSASPDLSYNEQFF.

This clonotype was found a few times. The CDR3 reads CASSQGGMNEKLFF. As DNA, the CDR3 is TGTGCCAGCAGCCAAGGGGGTATGAATGAAAAACTGTTTTTT. The rearrangement uses TRBV4-2 and TRBJ1-4; no reliable D call. The V gene lost 1 base and the J gene lost 5 bases, with 8 bases spanning the gap. The length of the CDR3 is 14 residues. The germline CDR1 and CDR2 sequences are LGHNA and YNFKEQ.

This clonotype was seen many times. The rearrangement uses TRBV28 and TRBJ2-2; the match to TRBD1 covers 10 bases. CDR3 length: 15 residues. V shed 7 bases, J shed 3 bases, and the junction held 5 bases outside the gene matches. CDR1 and CDR2 (germline): MDHEN, SYDVKM. Here the CDR3 reads CASTSGQGYTGELFF. CDR3 sequence (DNA): TGTGCCAGCACGTCGGGACAGGGGTACACCGGGGAGCTGTTTTTT.

This clonotype was observed at least ten times. The chain uses TRBV28 and TRBJ2-5; 9 bases map to TRBD1. Looked up from germline, CDR1 is MDHEN and CDR2 is SYDVKM. V lost 6 bases, J lost 3 bases, and 8 bases stayed unmatched. The CDR3 spans 15 residues. CDR3 residues: CASSGDRDREETQYF. The CDR3 region has the DNA TGTGCCAGCAGCGGCGATAGGGACAGGGAAGAGACCCAGTACTTC.

This clonotype showed up many times. The J gene is TRBJ1-2, the V gene TRBV30; tentatively, D is TRBD1 (6 bases). V lost 8 bases and J lost 1, with 11 bases in between. Germline V gives CDR1 GTSNPN, CDR2 SVGIG (reference sequence). This CDR3 is 12 amino acids long. The CDR3 loop reads CATRTDNYGYTF. CDR3 sequence (DNA): TGTGCCACTCGGACAGATAACTATGGCTACACCTTC.

This clonotype was detected ten times or more. The gene calls are TRBV7-9 and TRBJ2-3; D is perhaps TRBD1 or TRBD2 (6 bases each). V was cut by 6 bases and J by 1 base, with 17 bases left in between. The CDR3 covers 16 residues. Germline lookup yields CDR1 SEHNR and CDR2 FQNEAQ (reference sequence). The CDR3 region has the DNA TGTGCCAGCAGAAATACCCCAGGGGAGGGCACAGATACGCAGTATTTT. Translating gives CASRNTPGEGTDTQYF. Using reference TRBV7-9 and TRBJ2-3 for the parts outside the CDR3, the full variable domain is DTGVSQNPRHKITKRGQNVTFRCDPISEHNRLYWYRQTLGQGPEFLTYFQNEAQLEKSRLLSDRFSAERPKGSFSTLEIQRTEQGDSAMYLCASRNTPGEGTDTQYFGPGTRLTVL.

This clonotype was observed at least ten times. This sequence joins TRBV28 and TRBJ2-1, with D possibly called TRBD1 or TRBD2 (6 bases each). Germline lookup yields CDR1 MDHEN and CDR2 SYDVKM. V lost 3 bases, J lost 7 bases, and 16 bases lay in between. CDR3 length equals 15 residues. DNA of the CDR3: TGTGCCAGCAGTTTCTCGGGGGCTCGGCGGAATGAGCAGTTCTTC. Translated: CASSFSGARRNEQFF.

This rearrangement joins TRBV28 to TRBJ1-2, with 9 bases identical to TRBD1. Germline V lookup: CDR1 MDHEN, CDR2 SYDVKM. V lost 4 bases, J lost 4 bases, and 4 bases stayed unmatched. CDR3 length: 14 residues. CDR3 nucleotide sequence: TGTGCCAGCAGTTCGGGACAGGGTGGCTATGGCTACACCTTC. It is translated as CASSSGQGGYGYTF.